Given below is one TCR beta chain in context. The entry originates in a study of blood T cell repertoires in COVID-19. Measured with immunoSEQ multiplex PCR; TCRdb has only the in-frame clones, and not every one. The repertoire has 200,000 to 250,000 clones, approximately 78% of them found once; the top ten carry less than 3.5%. Germline assignment: CDR1 LGHDT and CDR2 YNNKEL (reference sequence). Trimming cost V 3 bases and J 1 base, with 4 bases left between them. This CDR3 has 14 amino acids. The V and J genes are TRBV3-1 (or the pseudogene TRBV3-2) and TRBJ1-6, with D uncertain. The sequence derives from a woman aged 18-35 years with acute or convalescent COVID-19. The specimen was peripheral blood. Here the CDR3 reads CASSQSSYNSPLHF. The CDR3 DNA reads TGTGCCAGCAGCCAGTCATCCTATAATTCACCCCTCCACTTT.